This T cell receptor (beta chain) stems from a study of follicular helper T cells after annual influenza vaccination (dated by TCRdb to 2016 to 2017). Turning to the overall study: After each seasonal influenza vaccination, blood was collected on days 0, 7 and 28. Some subjects were followed across successive annual vaccinations spanning the 2013-2014, 2014-2015 and 2015-2016 seasons to study recall of cTfh clones. The 2015 samples were processed right after collection, while the 2013-2014 samples were cryopreserved. Multi-year samples were available from six subjects, with four subjects covering two vaccination seasons and two subjects covering three seasons. One week after vaccination, a second recruited cohort of roughly twelve subjects (Table S1) displayed a similar ICOS+CD38+ cTfh response.

The library was generated by the immunoSEQ multiplex PCR assay. Adaptive Biotechnologies carried out TCRB amplification, library preparation, sequencing and preliminary bioinformatics at Survey level resolution. For TCRB sequencing, genomic DNA from the sorted cTfh populations was amplified by multiplex PCR. Turning to the authors' computational methods: In R, clonality was calculated as 1 minus the normalized Shannon entropy, and the Gini index was computed using the R package ineq. Overlap score was defined as the summed counts of shared sequences divided by the total counts of all sequences in both compared samples. Significance of shared clonotypes was assessed by Fisher's exact test, with a theoretical repertoire of 10^7 TCRB sequences assumed. Sourced from immuneACCESS, this table was stored by TCRdb with only in-frame sequences that have V and J called. A share of the clones is absent; for the studies checked, an unresolved V gene accounts for under half, and the remainder has no known explanation. V and J calls and clone size follow that table, whereas D and trimming were derived from the DNA. The sample table holds some 9,300 clones, of which roughly 80% were seen once. The ten top clones hold about 0.5% of the sample.

The time point label for this specimen denotes: 2015-2016 season, 7 days after influenza vaccination. TCRB sequencing was used to follow sorted CD4 subsets from the blood of adults before and after they were given the seasonal inactivated influenza vaccine (Fluvarix). To be eligible, subjects had to live in the community and must not have received influenza vaccine in the previous 6 months. Exclusions included influenza vaccine contraindications, substance abuse, HIV/AIDS, active malignancy, immunomodulatory medication and active illness such as respiratory infection. At each time point, about 35 to 110 mL of blood was collected. Non-naive CD4+CXCR5+PD-1+ cells were defined as circulating Tfh and were sorted into two fractions, ICOS+CD38+ and ICOS-CD38-. PBMC were isolated using Ficoll-Paque PLUS or SepMate separation. Before DNA was extracted, the cell subsets were sorted from PBMC using a BD FACS Aria.

The CDR3 runs 15 residues from the cysteine to the phenylalanine. Just CDR3 DNA is preserved here, 45 bases in frame from base 1. CDR1 and CDR2, looked up from the germline V gene, are KGHSH and LQKENI. Between the V and J ends, shortened by 0 bases and 7 bases respectively, the junction contains 12 bases. Study-wide findings and limitations: ICOS+CD38+ cTfh clonality correlated with the frequency of that population, and its change correlated with the change in circulating plasmablast frequency. Successive annual vaccinations recalled a recurring oligoclonal ICOS+CD38+ cTfh response that included tetramer and AIM influenza-specific clonotypes. Day 7 ICOS+CD38+ clones were most often found later in ICOS-CD38- cTfh, suggesting that subset may serve as a memory reservoir. Productive TCRB sequences were recovered from only about 8.5-23% of analyzed cells, so rare clonotypes could not be sampled.

Comment on this clone: The antigen it recognizes is unknown. Base quality data are lacking; no much larger clone is found one base away.

The sequence links TRBV18 to TRBJ1-4; matching of 6 bases hints at TRBD1 as the D gene. This receptor was taken from an adult who received the influenza vaccine. The sample consisted of CXCR5+ CD38- circulating T follicular helper cells from blood, taken 7 days after influenza vaccination. The sample's cell subset or site, from its label and the paper: circulating Tfh, non-naive CD4+CXCR5+PD-1+ (ICOS+CD38+ or ICOS-CD38-). The nucleotide sequence is TGTGCCAGCTCACCACCGGGGGGGGCTGGTGAAAAACTGTTTTTT. It specifies CASSPPGGAGEKLFF.